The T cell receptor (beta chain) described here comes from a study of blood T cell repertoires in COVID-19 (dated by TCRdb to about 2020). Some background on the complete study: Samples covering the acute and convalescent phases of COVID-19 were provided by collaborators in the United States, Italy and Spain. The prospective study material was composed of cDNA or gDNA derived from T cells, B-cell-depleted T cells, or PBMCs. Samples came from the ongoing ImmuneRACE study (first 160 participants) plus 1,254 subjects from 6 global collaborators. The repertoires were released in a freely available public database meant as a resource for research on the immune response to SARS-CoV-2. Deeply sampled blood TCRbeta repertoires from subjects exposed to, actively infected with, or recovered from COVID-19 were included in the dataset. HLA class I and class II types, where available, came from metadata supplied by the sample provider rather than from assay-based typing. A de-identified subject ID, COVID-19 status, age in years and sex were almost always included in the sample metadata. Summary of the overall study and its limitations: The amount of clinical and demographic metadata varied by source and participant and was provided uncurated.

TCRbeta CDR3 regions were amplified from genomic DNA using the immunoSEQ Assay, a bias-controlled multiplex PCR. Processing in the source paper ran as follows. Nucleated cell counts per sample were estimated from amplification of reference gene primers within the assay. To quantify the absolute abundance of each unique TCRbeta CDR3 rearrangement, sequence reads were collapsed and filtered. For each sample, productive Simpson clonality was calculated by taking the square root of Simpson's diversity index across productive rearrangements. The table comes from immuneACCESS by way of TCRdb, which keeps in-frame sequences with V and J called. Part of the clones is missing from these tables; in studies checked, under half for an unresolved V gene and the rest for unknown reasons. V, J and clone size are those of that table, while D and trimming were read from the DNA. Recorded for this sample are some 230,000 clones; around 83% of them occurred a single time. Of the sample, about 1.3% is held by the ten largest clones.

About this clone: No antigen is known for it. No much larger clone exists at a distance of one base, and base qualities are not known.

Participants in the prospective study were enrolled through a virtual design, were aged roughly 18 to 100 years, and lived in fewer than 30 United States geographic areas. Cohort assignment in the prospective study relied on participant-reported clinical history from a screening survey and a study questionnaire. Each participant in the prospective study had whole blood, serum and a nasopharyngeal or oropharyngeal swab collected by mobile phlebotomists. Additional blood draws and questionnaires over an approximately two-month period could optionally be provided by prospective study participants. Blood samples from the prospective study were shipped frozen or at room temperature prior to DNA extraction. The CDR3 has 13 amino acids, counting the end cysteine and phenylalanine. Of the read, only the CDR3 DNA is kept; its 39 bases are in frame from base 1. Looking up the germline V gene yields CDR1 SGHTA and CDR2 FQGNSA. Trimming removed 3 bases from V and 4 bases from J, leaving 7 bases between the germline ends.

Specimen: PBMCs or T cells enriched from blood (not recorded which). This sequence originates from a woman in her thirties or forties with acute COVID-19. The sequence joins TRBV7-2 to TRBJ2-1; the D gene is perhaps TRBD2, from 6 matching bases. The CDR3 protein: CASSFGGYNEQFF. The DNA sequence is TGTGCCAGCAGCTTCGGGGGATACAATGAGCAGTTCTTC. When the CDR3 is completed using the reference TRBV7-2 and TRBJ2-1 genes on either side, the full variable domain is GAGVSQSPSNKVTEKGKDVELRCDPISGHTALYWYRQSLGQGLEFLIYFQGNSAPDKSGLPSDRFSAERTGGSVSTLTIQRTQQEDSAVYLCASSFGGYNEQFFGPGTRLTVL.